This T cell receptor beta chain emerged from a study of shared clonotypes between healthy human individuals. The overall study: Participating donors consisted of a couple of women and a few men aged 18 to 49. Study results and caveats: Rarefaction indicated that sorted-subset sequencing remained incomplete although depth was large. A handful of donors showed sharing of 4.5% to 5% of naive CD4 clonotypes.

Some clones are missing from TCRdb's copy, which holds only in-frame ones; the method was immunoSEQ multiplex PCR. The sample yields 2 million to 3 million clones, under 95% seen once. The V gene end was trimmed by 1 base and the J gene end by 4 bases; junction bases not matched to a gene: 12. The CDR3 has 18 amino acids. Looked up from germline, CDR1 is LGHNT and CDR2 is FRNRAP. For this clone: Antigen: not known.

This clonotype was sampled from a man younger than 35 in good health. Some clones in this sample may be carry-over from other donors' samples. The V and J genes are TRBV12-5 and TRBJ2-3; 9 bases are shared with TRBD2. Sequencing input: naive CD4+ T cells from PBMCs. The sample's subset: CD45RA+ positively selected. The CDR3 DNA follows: TGTGCTAGTGGTTTGGGATCGAGGGGCGGGAGGGTATCAGATACGCAGTATTTT. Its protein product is CASGLGSRGGRVSDTQYF.